This T cell receptor (beta chain) emerged from a study of blood T cell repertoires in COVID-19. Whole-study context: COVID-19 samples collected from the United States, Italy and Spain covered acute and convalescent phases. Sources were T cells, B-cell-depleted T cells, or PBMCs; the material itself was cDNA or gDNA.

Original data processing: Estimation of nucleated cell counts relied on the amplification of reference gene primers. The table came from immunoSEQ multiplex PCR; TCRdb's copy has only in-frame clones and leaves some out. That table supplies the V and J calls and clone size; D and trimming were determined from the DNA. The sample lists 68,000 or so clones, 60% to 85% occurring once. This clonotype was sampled from a human donor in a cohort sampled during active COVID-19. Source material: peripheral blood.

CDR3 sequence reads: CASSLEGDPNTGELFF. The CDR3 coding sequence is TGCGCCAGCAGCTTGGAGGGGGATCCGAACACCGGGGAGCTGTTTTTT. The V and J genes are TRBV5-1 and TRBJ2-2; possible D gene TRBD1, 6 bases. Germline CDR1 is SGHRS and CDR2 is YFSETQ. This CDR3 has 16 amino acids. Trimming shortened V by 0 bases and J by 0 bases, and 9 bases separated the two germline ends.